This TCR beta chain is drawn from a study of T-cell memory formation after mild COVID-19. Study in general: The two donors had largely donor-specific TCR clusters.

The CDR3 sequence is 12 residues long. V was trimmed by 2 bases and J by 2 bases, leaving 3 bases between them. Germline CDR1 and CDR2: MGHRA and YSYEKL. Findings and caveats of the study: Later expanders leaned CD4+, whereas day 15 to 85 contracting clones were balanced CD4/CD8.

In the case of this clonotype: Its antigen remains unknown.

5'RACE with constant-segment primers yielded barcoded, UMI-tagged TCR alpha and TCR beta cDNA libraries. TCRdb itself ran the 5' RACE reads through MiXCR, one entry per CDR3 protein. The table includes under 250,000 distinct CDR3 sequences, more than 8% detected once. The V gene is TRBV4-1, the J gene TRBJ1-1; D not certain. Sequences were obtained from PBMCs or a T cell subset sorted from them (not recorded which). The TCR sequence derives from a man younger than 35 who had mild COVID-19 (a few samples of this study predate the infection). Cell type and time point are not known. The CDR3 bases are TGCGCCAGCAGCCAACCAAACACTGAAGCTTTCTTT. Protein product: CASSQPNTEAFF.